This T cell receptor beta chain was found in a study of blood T cell repertoires in COVID-19. Repertoires were generated with immunoSEQ multiplex PCR, while TCRdb's copy carries only in-frame clones and drops some. Here the sample spans approximately 180,000 clones, 80% to 90% being singletons. The TCR was taken from a woman older than 75 with COVID-19, enrolled during active disease. The sequenced sample consisted of peripheral blood.

The CDR3 spells CASSSGQGASSYNEQFF. DNA of the CDR3: TGTGCCAGCAGCTCGGGACAGGGGGCGAGCTCCTACAATGAGCAGTTCTTC. V is TRBV7-2 and J is TRBJ2-1; 12 positions agree with TRBD1. Per the germline V gene, CDR1 is SGHTA and CDR2 is FQGNSA. J gave up 0 bases and V 4 bases, and 4 bases lay outside the gene matches. The CDR3 sequence is 17 residues long.